This T cell receptor beta chain was found in a study of T cell responses to AZD1222 COVID-19 vaccine. Regarding the study as a whole: A mostly white British donor set with more females was recruited, and clonal diversity was possibly underestimated. Among those given AZD1222, only six were seropositive at baseline.

The repertoire was sequenced with immunoSEQ multiplex PCR; TCRdb's copy has only in-frame clones and lacks some. The top ten hold 7% to 8.5% of the sample, which has under 150,000 clones, roughly 90% seen once. This clone was counted only a few times. What it recognizes is unknown. V lost 8 bases and J 3 bases, leaving 13 bases between the germline ends. Per the germline V gene, CDR1 is LNHDA and CDR2 is SQIVND (reference sequence). The CDR3 runs to 13 residues. The sequence was obtained from an adult in good health. V usage is TRBV19 and J usage is TRBJ1-1; D may be TRBD1 (5 bases). The sequences come from peripheral blood, collected on day 0 of AZD1222 vaccination. CDR3 loop: CASCWGSDTEAFF. CDR3 coding DNA: TGTGCCAGTTGTTGGGGGAGCGACACTGAAGCTTTCTTT.